This T cell receptor (beta chain) stems from a study of blood T cell repertoires in COVID-19. The CDR3 is made up of 13 amino acids. Between the trimmed V and J ends, which lost 2 bases and 4 bases, there was a span of 9 bases. Germline V gives CDR1 SGHRS, CDR2 YFSETQ. Method: immunoSEQ multiplex PCR; TCRdb's copy keeps in-frame clones and lacks some. Of some 110,000 clones listed, 65% to 85% are singletons. Sequences were obtained from PBMCs or T cells enriched from blood (not recorded which). This TCR was sampled from a woman aged 25 to 45 who had recovered from COVID-19. The V call is TRBV5-1, the J call TRBJ1-2, with D possibly matching TRBD1 (5 bases). The CDR3 DNA reads TGCGCCAGCAGCTTTGGGGGGTCCTATGGCTACACCTTC. Protein product: CASSFGGSYGYTF.